The 26 T cell receptor beta chains below come from one sample, sequenced in a study of CXCR3-negative and CXCR3-positive naive CD8 T cells. UMI labels and 5' RACE were used to prepare the TRB cDNA libraries. Reanalyzing the 5' RACE reads, TCRdb keeps one entry per CDR3 protein, without DNA. The sample table includes 45,000 to 65,000 distinct CDR3 sequences. Sequencing was performed on naive CXCR3- CD8+ T cells from blood. This sample's subset: CD45RO-CCR7+CD27+CD95- naive CD8+ T cells lacking CXCR3 (TNR3-). The receptors were gathered from a human donor in good health. Some clones in this sample may be carry-over from other donors' samples.

J is TRBJ2-2 and V is TRBV15; the TCRdb D gene call, TRBD1, has no DNA to confirm it. This CDR3 has 17 amino acids. CDR1 LNHNV and CDR2 YYDKDF come from the germline V gene (reference sequence). The CDR3 loop is CATLRPEVAPGGGELFF.

This rearrangement joins TRBV10-1 to TRBJ2-7; the D call of TRBD2 rests on TCRdb alone, since no DNA is present to check it. Germline V lookup: CDR1 WNHNN, CDR2 SYGVQD (reference sequence). The CDR3 extends over 18 amino acids. This CDR3 is CASSEALAGGPETYEQYF.

The chain links TRBV6-2 or TRBV6-3 to TRBJ1-5; the TCRdb D gene call, TRBD1, has no DNA to confirm it. Germline assignment: CDR1 MNHEY and CDR2 SVGEGT. There are 14 residues in the CDR3. The CDR3: CASSYAQGAQPQHF.

V and J are TRBV11-2 and TRBJ2-3; with no DNA, the TCRdb D assignment of TRBD1 cannot be verified. From germline, CDR1 is SGHAT and CDR2 FQNNGV. CDR3 size: 16 residues. CDR3 region: CASSPGDRSYTDTQYF.

The rearrangement joins TRBV20-1 to TRBJ2-1; the D gene TCRdb calls, TRBD1, cannot be checked with no DNA. This CDR3 comprises 13 residues. CDR1 DFQATT and CDR2 SNEGSKA come from the germline V gene (reference sequence). Here the CDR3 reads CSTPGRSYNEQFF.

The chain links TRBV11-1 to TRBJ2-7. This CDR3 is built from 13 residues. CDR1 is SGHAT and CDR2 is FQDESV in the germline V gene (reference sequence). This CDR3 is CASSYGRNYEQYF.

The CDR3: CSARYSGGLEEQFF. V and J are TRBV20-1 and TRBJ2-1; TCRdb's D gene call, TRBD2, goes unchecked for lack of DNA. Germline CDR1 is DFQATT and CDR2 is SNEGSKA (reference sequence). The CDR3 sequence is 14 residues long.

This chain links TRBV6-1 with TRBJ2-1; the TCRdb D gene call, TRBD2, has no DNA to confirm it. The CDR3 loop spans 15 amino acids. The V gene's germline CDR1 is MNHNS and CDR2 SASEGT. CDR3 residues: CASSETSGAYNEQFF.

V is TRBV6-6 and J is TRBJ2-3. CDR1 MNHNY and CDR2 SVGAGI come from the germline V gene (reference sequence). CDR3 length equals 15 residues. This CDR3 reads CASSYPTEITDTQYF.

The chain links TRBV5-1 to TRBJ2-7; there is no DNA to check the TCRdb D call of TRBD2. Germline CDR1 SGHRS, CDR2 YFSETQ. The CDR3 has 15 amino acids. CDR3 sequence reads: CASRPTSGVTNEQYF.

J is TRBJ2-1 and V is TRBV20-1; TCRdb lists TRBD2, though no DNA is available to test this call. The CDR3 sequence is 13 residues long. Germline CDR1 and CDR2: DFQATT and SNEGSKA (reference sequence). The CDR3 loop reads CSARGLYHNEQFF.

The chain uses TRBV28 and TRBJ2-7. Germline-derived CDR1 and CDR2 are MDHEN and SYDVKM. The CDR3 is 14 amino acids. CDR3 in amino acids: CASSQRGGPYEQYF.

The gene calls are TRBV20-1 and TRBJ2-7; TCRdb's assignment of TRBD1 cannot be checked, as there is no DNA. The CDR3 consists of 15 residues. Germline V CDR1 and CDR2: DFQATT, SNEGSKA (reference sequence). The CDR3 protein is CSAGSRDRVSYEQYF.

V is TRBV28 and J is TRBJ2-3; without DNA, the TCRdb call of TRBD2 cannot be checked. This CDR3 region has 17 residues. Germline V CDR1 and CDR2: MDHEN, SYDVKM. The CDR3 loop is CASSTRLSGGSTDTQYF.

The chain recombines TRBV7-9 with TRBJ2-3; TCRdb indicates TRBD2, and absent DNA this call remains unverified. This CDR3 contains 14 residues. Germline CDR1 and CDR2: SEHNR and FQNEAQ (reference sequence). The CDR3 region is CASSGTRKTDTQYF.

This rearrangement joins TRBV6-5 to TRBJ2-4; lacking DNA, the TRBD1 call made by TCRdb goes unchecked. Germline-derived CDR1 and CDR2 are MNHEY and SVGAGI. CDR3 length: 18 amino acids. CDR3 sequence: CASSYPGRERGPKNIQYF.

The gene calls are TRBV3-1 and TRBJ2-1. CDR3 length: 15 amino acids. Germline CDR1 and CDR2: LGHDT and YNNKEL (reference sequence). CDR3 region: CASSPEVSSYNEQFF.

V usage is TRBV15 and J usage is TRBJ2-7; the D gene TCRdb calls, TRBD1, cannot be checked with no DNA. The CDR3 totals 15 residues. Germline V gives CDR1 LNHNV, CDR2 YYDKDF (reference sequence). This chain's CDR3 is CATSRDLGGVYEQYF.

The chain couples TRBV4-3 to TRBJ2-1. The CDR3 is 14 amino acids. Germline values: CDR1 LGHNA, CDR2 YSLEER. The CDR3 reads CASSQQSDYNEQFF.

The chain joins TRBV4-2 to TRBJ2-1. CDR1 is LGHNA and CDR2 is YNFKEQ in the germline V gene. The CDR3 has 16 amino acids. This chain's CDR3 is CASSLRGTVDNNEQFF.

The rearrangement links TRBV12-3 or TRBV12-4 to TRBJ2-5. The CDR3 loop spans 11 amino acids. The CDR3 loop is CASSLRETQYF.

The chain is built from TRBV7-3 and TRBJ2-3; checking the TCRdb D call of TRBD1 is not possible without DNA. Germline V gene lookup returns CDR1 SGHTA and CDR2 FQGTGA. This CDR3 has 15 amino acids. CDR3 amino acids: CASSLTGGEADTQYF.

The chain carries TRBV14 and TRBJ1-1; checking the TCRdb D call of TRBD1 is not possible without DNA. CDR1 and CDR2 (germline): SGHDN, FVKESK. This CDR3 is 13 amino acids long. The CDR3 loop is CASSPSGPPEAFF.

This rearrangement joins TRBV3-1 to TRBJ2-5. CDR1 is LGHDT, CDR2 YNNKEL, per germline (reference sequence). The CDR3 length is 12 residues. The CDR3 region is CASSQNLETQYF.

The CDR3 loop is CSVELTSGLREQFF. The rearrangement links TRBV29-1 to TRBJ2-1; TCRdb reports TRBD2, a call that lacks DNA to check it against. The CDR3 totals 14 residues. CDR1 SQVTM and CDR2 ANQGSEA come from the germline V gene.

J is TRBJ1-1 and V is TRBV19. The CDR3 extends over 14 amino acids. CDR1 and CDR2 (germline): LNHDA, SQIVND (reference sequence). CDR3 residues: CASSWPTRDTEAFF.